This record looks at one TCR beta chain sequence and its context. Its antigen is not yet known. Base qualities are missing; no much larger clone stands one base away. The protocol used for the library was RACE. Instrument on record: NextSeq 500. During library preparation, unique molecular identifiers were attached to individual cDNA molecules so that TCRs could be counted quantitatively and reproducibly. From each blood RNA sample, both TCR alpha and TCR beta chains were sequenced. Under the source paper's analysis protocol: Samples had a median of about 90,000 TCRs, with a range from about 23,224 to 750,000. The Decombinator software suite was used to annotate the V, J and CDR3 of the TCR reads. Every sample was subsampled to the same number of TCRs (28,000) for the PS versus PT1 abundance plots. Expanded TCRs were defined as absent before sensitization and observed at least eight times at the 2-week time point. The raw public data were reprocessed by TCRdb itself: fastp quality trimming at Q25, MiXCR clonotype calling, in-frame beta chains only. CDR3 protein duplicates are merged, each entry listing the most common genes and DNA. The authors' filters were not applied to this entry. For this sample there are some 90,000 distinct CDR3 sequences; about 8% appear just once. Just over 2.5% of the sample is in the top ten clones.

The CDR3 numbers 14 residues from cysteine through phenylalanine. Only CDR3 DNA remains: 42 bases, in frame from the first base. CDR1 and CDR2 are drawn from the germline V gene (reference sequence): SEHNR, FQNEAQ. At the junction V is shortened by 1 base and J by 5 bases, with 11 bases in between. This sample stems from a study of human T cells and chemical hapten exposure (TCRdb year 2021). At the level of the whole study: For sensitization, 2% DPC in acetone was applied to a roughly 2 cm by roughly 2 cm area of upper inner arm skin. Patients additionally received weekly therapeutic DPC doses to the scalp throughout the approximately 24-week study period. Patch tests used Finn chambers with 0.01% DPC on the upper back, scored after 6 days by International Contact Dermatitis Research Group standards. The patient cohort, mostly female, included alopecia areata with under or over 50% scalp involvement, alopecia totalis and alopecia universalis. The libraries were sequenced as a pool, and the TCR yield per sample differed mostly because of small variations in library volumes within the pool. Peripheral blood TCR repertoire changes were tracked in vivo in alopecia patients during primary and secondary sensitization to the hapten diphenylcyclopropenone (DPC). Blood was sampled from patients pre-sensitization (week 0) and at 2, 6 and about 24 weeks after DPC sensitization. Blood for TCR sequencing was provided by twenty-nine alopecia patients at one to four time points (pre-sensitization, 2, 6 and 24 weeks).

The sample's time point label is to be understood as: pre-sensitization, week 0. The treatment or condition tag for this specimen amounts to: therapeutic diphenylcyclopropenone sensitization with weekly scalp DPC. Blood at each patch-test visit was drawn before the patch test was applied. Eligible patients were aged 18 to 70, diagnosed with alopecia, deemed suitable for DPC therapy, and excluded if pregnant. Total RNA was extracted from unfractionated whole blood that had been collected in Tempus Blood RNA tubes. On the study overall, not on this receptor specifically: Patch test score correlated positively with the number of PT1 expanded TCRs, reaching significance at thresholds 8, 16 and 32 but not at 4. Repeated subsampling changed both the strength of the expansion versus patch-test correlation and the threshold at which that correlation became significant. DPC sensitization did not change the number of TCRs with a frequency above 1 in 1000, and there was no evidence of changes in global repertoire structure. All patients had alopecia, a presumed autoimmune disease, so their immune response might differ from that of healthy individuals. Expanded TCRs formed significantly more large CDR3 similarity clusters than pre-sensitization or healthy control sets, consistent with antigen-driven responses.

The sequence was collected from a man in his forties or fifties with alopecia areata. Some clones in this sample may be carry-over from other donors' samples. Recombination connected TRBV7-9 to TRBJ1-1, with no confident D gene call. This sample comprised whole blood, obtained in connection with sensitization to the hapten diphenylcyclopropenone (DPC). The CDR3 in this case is CASSLGATETEAFF. The nucleotide sequence reads TGTGCCAGCAGCTTAGGTGCCACTGAAACTGAAGCTTTCTTT.